This TCR beta chain was recorded in a study of Ad26.COV2.S vaccination and SARS-CoV-2 variants. About the research overall: The donor was enrolled in the Ad26.COV2.S arm of the COV1001 trial. The study, taken as a whole, reports: Researchers cautioned that TCR breadth and depth analyses may have underestimated total T cell responses. For non-spike TCRs, breadth in vaccine recipients resembled that in placebo recipients.

Clones were read by immunoSEQ multiplex PCR, and TCRdb kept only the in-frame ones, dropping some. Of roughly 350,000 clones in the sample, around nine tenths were seen once. For this clone: What it binds is unknown.

As for treatment: 19 received Ad26.COV2.S at low or high dose, single or two shots; about 5 received placebo; per-sample allocation not given. The samples date from day 63 after the first vaccine or placebo injection. Germline CDR1 is GTSNPN and CDR2 is SVGIG (reference sequence). The CDR3 contains 12 residues. Trimming took 4 bases from V and 5 from J, leaving 8 bases between them. The source is a person aged 18-60 years who received the Ad26.COV2.S COVID-19 vaccine or a placebo. The starting material was peripheral blood, obtained in a trial of Ad26.COV2.S vaccine versus placebo. The chain has TRBV30 and TRBJ2-2; D call uncertain. For the CDR3, the DNA is TGTGCCTGGACCTACGGAACCGGGGAGCTGTTTTTT. Translation: CAWTYGTGELFF.